This TCR beta chain was observed in a study of blood T cell repertoires in COVID-19. Study summary: The origin of the acute and convalescent COVID-19 samples was the United States, Italy and Spain. Sample material is recorded as cDNA or gDNA derived from T cells, B-cell-depleted T cells, or PBMCs.

The CDR3 has 11 residues. Germline V gene data show CDR1 as MNHEY and CDR2 as SVGAGI. Trimming stripped 10 bases from V and 6 bases from J, with 11 bases between. Study processing details: Amplification of reference gene primers provided the estimated nucleated cell counts. Libraries were prepared by immunoSEQ multiplex PCR; TCRdb keeps only in-frame clonotypes and omits some of them. For V, J and clone size, that table is used; D and trimming come from the DNA. Of some 180,000 clones listed, around 90% are singletons. This sequence joins TRBV6-5 and TRBJ2-3; weak D call: TRBD2 (6 bases). The receptor's source is a man aged 50 to 60 with acute or convalescent COVID-19. Sequenced input: peripheral blood. CDR3 amino acids: CAIAGGDTQYF. Written as DNA, the CDR3 is TGTGCCATCGCTGGGGGGGATACGCAGTATTTT.